This T cell receptor beta chain was obtained from a study of shared clonotypes between healthy human individuals (dated by TCRdb to 2020 to 2021). Describing the broader study: A couple of women and a few men aged 18 to 49 years were included in the cohort. For each donor, CD4 naive and CD4 memory were each given three plates, CD8 naive was given two plates, and CD8 memory was given one plate. To estimate repertoire size and how much clonotypes are shared between individuals, the study performed deep sequencing of blood TCR repertoires from five healthy adults. Libraries were prepared and TCR repertoires were sequenced by different laboratories using diverse techniques, in order to increase sequencing depth and limit assay-specific biases. Between about 0.9 and 10 billion PBMCs per donor were obtained by leukapheresis.

Using the deep immunoSEQ assay, TCR CDR3 regions were amplified from genomic DNA by multiplex PCR. For each cell subset, the extracted genomic DNA was distributed evenly across all wells of several immunoSEQ 96-well plates, and each plate served as one replicate. For sorted subsets, each replicate PCR was loaded with about 200 ng genomic DNA, equivalent to 25,000 to 30,000 T cell genomes. Purified libraries were measured with a Qubit 3.0 fluorometer, size-checked on a Bioanalyzer 2100, and measured again with the KAPA Library Quantification kit. Each immunoSEQ 96-well plate was sequenced on its own single-read 150-cycle Illumina NextSeq 550 flow cell. The authors processed their data as follows. Because the immunoSEQ output held only junctional sequences and lacked quality scores, the filtering could not match the filtering applied to full-length reads. Sequences were annotated with PyIR, a Python wrapper for IgBLAST v1.9, using IMGT germline references to assign V/J genes and CDR3. Reads were filtered out if the reads had weak V/J assignments (E-value above 1e-6), no CDR3, stop codons, out-of-frame junctions, or ambiguous translated residues. V3J clonotypes were defined as sequences sharing the same inferred V gene, J gene, and CDR3 amino acid sequence. Percentage overlap between repertoires was calculated by dividing the number of shared unique clonotypes by the size of the smaller repertoire. Three approaches were used to assess repertoire richness: RTK rarefaction, the Chao1 estimator, and Recon v2.1 estimates of unobserved clonotypes. OLGA was used to compute generation probabilities for all TCRbeta clonotypes that the gDNA method yielded from a handful of donors. The table was pulled from immuneACCESS by TCRdb, which kept in-frame rearrangements only. Such tables lose some clones; where checked, under half of the loss comes from unresolved V genes, and the rest has no known cause. The V and J calls and the clone size are those of that table, but D and trimming were determined from the DNA. This sample is represented by 1.5 million to 2.5 million clones; 85% to 95% of them were singletons. The ten largest clones capture roughly 1.2% of the sample.

General conclusions and limits of the study: Because the study included a small number of donors, the genetic and exposure-history diversity represented was limited. Larger estimated clonotype richness was generally found for naive subsets than for memory subsets. Incomplete sequencing was indicated by rarefaction of sorted-subset datasets, despite the large sequencing depth. Compared with non-shared clonotypes, clonotypes shared by all four sorted-subset donors had higher generation probabilities. Based on pairwise subsampling, the degree of clonotype sharing among donors was expected to be affected by sequencing depth. Only blood was sampled, and tissue TCR repertoires likely differ from those in blood. Across four donors, about 5.2% of naive CD4, approximately 3.6% of naive CD8, around 2.5% of memory CD4, and roughly 0.4% of memory CD8 clonotypes were shared.

Comments on this clone: This receptor's antigen is unknown. The record has no base qualities; no much larger clone is one base away. The same CDR3 also results from other DNA sequences found in this sample.

CD8 naive samples consisted of CD45RO-negative cells that were positively selected for CCR7, yielding a CD45RA+CCR7+ population without TemRA cells. Donors were healthy HIV-negative adults with no recently reported acute infections or vaccinations. All donors were Caucasian adults living in Nashville, Tennessee, USA. Blood was obtained by leukapheresis, after which PBMCs were separated by Ficoll-Histopaque density gradient centrifugation and cryopreserved in liquid nitrogen vapor phase. Analytical flow cytometry was used to check the purity and quantity of every magnetically sorted T cell population. Genomic DNA was isolated from every sorted fraction and measured by UV absorbance on a Nanodrop 2000c. The sample was naive CD8+ T cells sorted from blood. The sample's cell subset or site, from its label and the paper: CD45RA+CCR7+. This receptor was identified in a man between 18 and 29 years old in good health.

The DNA sequence reads TGTGCCAGCAGCGCCGACCTGAACACTGAAGCTTTCTTT. This gives the protein CASSADLNTEAFF. The chain is encoded by TRBV5-6 joined to TRBJ1-1, with an unclear D gene assignment. CDR1 and CDR2, per the germline V gene, are SGHDT and YYEEEE. Spanning cysteine to phenylalanine, the CDR3 consists of 13 amino acids. Left in the record is the CDR3 DNA by itself, 39 bases read in frame from the first base. Between the V and J ends, shortened by 4 bases and 0 bases respectively, the junction contains 7 bases.